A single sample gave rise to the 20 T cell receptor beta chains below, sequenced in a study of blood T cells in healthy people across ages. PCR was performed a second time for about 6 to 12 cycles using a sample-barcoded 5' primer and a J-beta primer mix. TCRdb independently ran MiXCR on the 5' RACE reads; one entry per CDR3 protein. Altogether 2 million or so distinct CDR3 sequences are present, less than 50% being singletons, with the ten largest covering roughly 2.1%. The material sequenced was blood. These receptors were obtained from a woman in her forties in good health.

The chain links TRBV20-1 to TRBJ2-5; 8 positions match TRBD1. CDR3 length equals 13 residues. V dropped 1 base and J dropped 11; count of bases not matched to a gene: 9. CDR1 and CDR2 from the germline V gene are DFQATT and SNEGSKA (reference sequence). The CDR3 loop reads CSARADRVKEQYF. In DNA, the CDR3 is TGCAGTGCTAGAGCGGACAGGGTTAAGGAGCAGTACTTC.

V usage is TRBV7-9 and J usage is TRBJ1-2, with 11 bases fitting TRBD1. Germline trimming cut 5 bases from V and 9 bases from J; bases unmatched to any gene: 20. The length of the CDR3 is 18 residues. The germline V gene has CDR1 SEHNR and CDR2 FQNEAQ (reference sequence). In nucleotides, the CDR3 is TGTGCCAGCAGCCCCTTTTGGTCTGCGGGACAGGGGGGACTACGCTACACCTTC. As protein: CASSPFWSAGQGGLRYTF. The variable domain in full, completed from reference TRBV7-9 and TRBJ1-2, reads DTGVSQNPRHKITKRGQNVTFRCDPISEHNRLYWYRQTLGQGPEFLTYFQNEAQLEKSRLLSDRFSAERPKGSFSTLEIQRTEQGDSAMYLCASSPFWSAGQGGLRYTFGSGTRLTVV.

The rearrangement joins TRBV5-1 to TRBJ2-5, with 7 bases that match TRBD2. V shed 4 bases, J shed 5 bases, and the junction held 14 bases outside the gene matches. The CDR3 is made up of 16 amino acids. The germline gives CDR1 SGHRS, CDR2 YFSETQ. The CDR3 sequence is CASSTTFRRGEETQYF. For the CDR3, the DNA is TGCGCCAGCAGCACCACCTTCAGACGGGGGGAGGAGACCCAGTACTTC.

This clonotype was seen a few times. The CDR3 is CASSLAPGPTEQYF. Written as DNA, the CDR3 is TGTGCCAGCAGCTTAGCGCCAGGGCCTACGGAGCAGTACTTC. The rearrangement links TRBV7-2 to TRBJ2-7; D possibly corresponds to TRBD1 (5 bases). CDR3 length equals 14 residues. The germline gives CDR1 SGHTA, CDR2 FQGNSA. Trimming pared 0 bases from V and 7 bases from J, leaving 13 bases between.

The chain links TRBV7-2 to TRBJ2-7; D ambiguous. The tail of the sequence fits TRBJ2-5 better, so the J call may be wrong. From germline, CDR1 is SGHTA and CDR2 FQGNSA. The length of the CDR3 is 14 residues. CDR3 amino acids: CASSLADVVQTQYF. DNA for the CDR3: TGTGCCAGCAGCTTAGCGGACGTCGTTCAGACCCAGTACTTC.

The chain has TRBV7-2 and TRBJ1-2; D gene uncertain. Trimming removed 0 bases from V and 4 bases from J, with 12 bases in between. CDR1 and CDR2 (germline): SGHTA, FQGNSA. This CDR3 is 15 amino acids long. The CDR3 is CASSLATAPSYGYTF. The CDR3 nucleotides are TGTGCCAGCAGCTTAGCGACCGCACCGTCCTATGGCTACACCTTC.

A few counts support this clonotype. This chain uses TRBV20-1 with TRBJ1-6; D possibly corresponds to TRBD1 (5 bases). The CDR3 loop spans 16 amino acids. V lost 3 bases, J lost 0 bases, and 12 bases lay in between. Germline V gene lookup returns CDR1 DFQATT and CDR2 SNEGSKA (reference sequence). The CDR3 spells CSARNAGFSYNSPLHF. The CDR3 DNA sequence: TGCAGTGCTAGGAACGCAGGGTTCTCCTATAATTCACCCCTCCACTTT.

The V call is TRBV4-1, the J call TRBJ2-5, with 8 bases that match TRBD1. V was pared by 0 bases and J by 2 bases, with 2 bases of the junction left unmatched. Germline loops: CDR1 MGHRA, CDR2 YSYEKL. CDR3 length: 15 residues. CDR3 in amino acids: CASSQEDREQETQYF. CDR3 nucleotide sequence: TGCGCCAGCAGCCAAGAGGACAGGGAACAAGAGACCCAGTACTTC.

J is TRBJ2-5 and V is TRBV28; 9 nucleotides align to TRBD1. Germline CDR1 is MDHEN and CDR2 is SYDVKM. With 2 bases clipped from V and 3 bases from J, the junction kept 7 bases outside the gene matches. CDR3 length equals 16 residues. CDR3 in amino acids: CASSLPGTGTEETQYF. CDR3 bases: TGTGCCAGCAGTTTACCGGGGACAGGGACTGAAGAGACCCAGTACTTC.

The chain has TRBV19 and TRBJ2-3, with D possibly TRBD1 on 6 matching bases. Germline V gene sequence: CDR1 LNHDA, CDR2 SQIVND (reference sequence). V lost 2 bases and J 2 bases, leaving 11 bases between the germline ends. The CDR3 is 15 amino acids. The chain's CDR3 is CASSITGLLTDTQYF. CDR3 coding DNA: TGTGCCAGTAGTATAACAGGGTTACTCACAGATACGCAGTATTTT.

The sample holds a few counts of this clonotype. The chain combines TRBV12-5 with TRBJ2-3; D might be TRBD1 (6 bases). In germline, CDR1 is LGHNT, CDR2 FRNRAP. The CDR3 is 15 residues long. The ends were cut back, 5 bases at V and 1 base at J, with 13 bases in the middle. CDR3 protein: CASGQGSGRTDTQYF. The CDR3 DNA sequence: TGTGCTAGTGGTCAGGGGAGTGGTCGCACAGATACGCAGTATTTT.

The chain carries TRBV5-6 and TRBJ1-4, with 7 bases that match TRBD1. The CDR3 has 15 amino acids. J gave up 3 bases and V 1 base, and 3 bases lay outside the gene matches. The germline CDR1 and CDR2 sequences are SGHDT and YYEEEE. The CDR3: CASSLYRGPNEKLFF. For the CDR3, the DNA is TGTGCCAGCAGCTTGTACAGGGGTCCTAATGAAAAACTGTTTTTT.

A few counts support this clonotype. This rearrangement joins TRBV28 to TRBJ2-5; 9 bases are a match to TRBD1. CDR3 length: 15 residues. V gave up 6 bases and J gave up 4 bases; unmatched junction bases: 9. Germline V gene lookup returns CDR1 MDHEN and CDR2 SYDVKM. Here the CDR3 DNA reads TGTGCCAGCAGCAAAACCACAGGGGGCTTAGAGACCCAGTACTTC. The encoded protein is CASSKTTGGLETQYF.

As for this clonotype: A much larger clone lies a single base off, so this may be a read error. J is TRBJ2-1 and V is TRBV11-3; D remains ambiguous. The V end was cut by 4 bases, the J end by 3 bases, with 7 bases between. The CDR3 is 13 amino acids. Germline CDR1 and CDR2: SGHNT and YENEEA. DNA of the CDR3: TGTGCCAGCAGCTGGAACGGCTACAATGAGCAGTTCTTC. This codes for CASSWNGYNEQFF.

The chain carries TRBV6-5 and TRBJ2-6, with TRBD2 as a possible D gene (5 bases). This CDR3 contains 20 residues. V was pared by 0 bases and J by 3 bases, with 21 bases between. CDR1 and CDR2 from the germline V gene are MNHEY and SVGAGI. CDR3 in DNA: TGTGCCAGCAGTTACTCGGTTCCGGGATTTACTTACTATGGGGCCAACGTCCTGACTTTC. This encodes CASSYSVPGFTYYGANVLTF.

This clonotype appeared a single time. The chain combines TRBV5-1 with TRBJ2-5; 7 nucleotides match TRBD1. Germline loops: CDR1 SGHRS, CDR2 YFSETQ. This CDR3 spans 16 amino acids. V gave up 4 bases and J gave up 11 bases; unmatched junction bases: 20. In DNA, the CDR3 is TGCGCCAGCAGCCCAACCGCTACAGGGGTGAACGATGAGCAGTACTTC. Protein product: CASSPTATGVNDEQYF.

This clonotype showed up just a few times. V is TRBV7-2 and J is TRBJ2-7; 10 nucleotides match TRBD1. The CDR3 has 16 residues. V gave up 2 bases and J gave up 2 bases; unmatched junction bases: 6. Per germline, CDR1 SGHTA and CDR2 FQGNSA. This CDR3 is CASSLLGQGIPYEQYF. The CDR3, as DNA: TGTGCCAGCAGCTTACTGGGACAGGGGATCCCCTACGAGCAGTACTTC. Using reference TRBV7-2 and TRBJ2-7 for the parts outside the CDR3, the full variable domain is GAGVSQSPSNKVTEKGKDVELRCDPISGHTALYWYRQSLGQGLEFLIYFQGNSAPDKSGLPSDRFSAERTGGSVSTLTIQRTQQEDSAVYLCASSLLGQGIPYEQYFGPGTRLTVT.

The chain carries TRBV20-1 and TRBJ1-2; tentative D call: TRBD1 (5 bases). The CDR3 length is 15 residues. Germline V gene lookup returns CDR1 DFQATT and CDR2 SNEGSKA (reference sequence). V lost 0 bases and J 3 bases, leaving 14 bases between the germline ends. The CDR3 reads CSARDVAGIDYGYTF. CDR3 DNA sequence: TGCAGTGCTAGAGATGTGGCAGGGATAGACTATGGCTACACCTTC.

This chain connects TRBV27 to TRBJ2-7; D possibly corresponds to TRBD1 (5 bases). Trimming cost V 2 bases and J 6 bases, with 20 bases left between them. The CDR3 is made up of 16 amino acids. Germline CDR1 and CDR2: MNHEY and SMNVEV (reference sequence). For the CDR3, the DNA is TGTGCCAGCAGTTTAGGTCAGGACAACCCCCATCTCGAGCAGTACTTC. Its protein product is CASSLGQDNPHLEQYF.

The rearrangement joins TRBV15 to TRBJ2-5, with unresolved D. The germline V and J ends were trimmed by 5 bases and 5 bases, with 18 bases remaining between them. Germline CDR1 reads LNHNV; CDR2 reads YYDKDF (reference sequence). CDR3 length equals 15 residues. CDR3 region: CATSSRDSRRETQYF. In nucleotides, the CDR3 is TGTGCCACCAGCTCTCGTGACTCTAGACGGGAGACCCAGTACTTC.